These 26 T cell receptor beta chains originate from one sample sequenced in a study of CD8 T cells in Susac syndrome. Reverse transcription of about 0.45 to 1 ug RNA was carried out with random hexamers. TCRdb reprocessed the immunoSEQ multiplex PCR reads with MiXCR, giving one entry per CDR3 protein. The sample records about 150,000 distinct CDR3 sequences, just under 95% being singletons. The sequencing input was CD8+ T cells from PBMCs. These receptors originate from a human donor with Susac syndrome.

The chain uses TRBV5-6 and TRBJ2-1; 10 nucleotides line up with TRBD1. Germline V lookup: CDR1 SGHDT, CDR2 YYEEEE. The junction had 7 bases not matched to a gene; V was cut back by 6 bases and J by 7 bases. This CDR3 comprises 14 residues. In nucleotides, the CDR3 is TGTGCCAGCACCTTTGGACAGGGGGTAAATGAGCAGTTCTTC. Its translation is CASTFGQGVNEQFF.

The rearrangement links TRBV9 to TRBJ1-1; no clear D gene. Germline V gene lookup returns CDR1 SGDLS and CDR2 YYNGEE. This CDR3 is built from 13 residues. V was cut by 0 bases and J by 3 bases, with 6 bases left in between. CDR3 sequence (DNA): TGTGCCAGCAGCGTAGACCGATACACTGAAGCTTTCTTT. Residues: CASSVDRYTEAFF.

This chain joins TRBV6-5 and TRBJ2-6, with TRBD2 identical over 12 bases. Germline V gene lookup returns CDR1 MNHEY and CDR2 SVGAGI. This CDR3 contains 20 residues. V was clipped by 0 bases and J by 3 bases; unmatched bases: 9. CDR3 protein: CASSYSRLAGAIRGANVLTF. The DNA of the CDR3 is TGTGCCAGCAGTTACTCGAGACTAGCGGGAGCCATACGTGGGGCCAACGTCCTGACTTTC.

V and J are TRBV11-2 and TRBJ2-1, with TRBD2 identical over 10 bases. The CDR3 spans 16 residues. The germline V gene has CDR1 SGHAT and CDR2 FQNNGV. V dropped 0 bases and J dropped 4; count of bases not matched to a gene: 3. CDR3 DNA sequence: TGTGCCAGCAGCTTAGATACTAGCGGGATATACAATGAGCAGTTCTTC. This codes for CASSLDTSGIYNEQFF. The full variable domain, with the rest looked up from reference TRBV11-2 and TRBJ2-1, is EAGVAQSPRYKIIEKRQSVAFWCNPISGHATLYWYQQILGQGPKLLIQFQNNGVVDDSQLPKDRFSAERLKGVDSTLKIQPAKLEDSAVYLCASSLDTSGIYNEQFFGPGTRLTVL.

The rearrangement uses TRBV7-6 and TRBJ1-2; D remains ambiguous. The V and J ends lost 6 bases and 4 bases respectively, with 9 bases between them. The CDR3 covers 12 residues. The germline CDR1 and CDR2 sequences are SGHVS and FNYEAQ. Here the CDR3 reads CASSHSGYGYTF. CDR3 in DNA: TGTGCCAGCAGTCATTCGGGCTATGGCTACACCTTC.

The chain combines TRBV6-5 with TRBJ1-5, with TRBD1 as a possible D gene (6 bases). The CDR3 runs to 11 residues. Germline loops: CDR1 MNHEY, CDR2 SVGAGI. V was shortened by 11 bases and J by 5 bases, with 10 bases between the two germline ends. CDR3 coding DNA: TGTGCCGAGACAGGCGATCAGCCCCAGCATTTT. This encodes CAETGDQPQHF.

The chain uses TRBV5-1 and TRBJ1-5, with 7 bases aligning to TRBD1. The CDR3 has 15 residues. Trimming took 4 bases from V and 2 from J; bases not matched to a gene: 6. CDR1 is SGHRS and CDR2 is YFSETQ in the germline V gene. The CDR3: CASSQSGTGNQPQHF. The CDR3 nucleotides read TGCGCCAGCAGCCAATCCGGGACAGGCAATCAGCCCCAGCATTTT.

This chain connects TRBV11-3 to TRBJ2-5; a possible D gene is TRBD2 (5 bases). The germline V gene encodes CDR1 SGHNT and CDR2 YENEEA. The V end was cut by 6 bases, the J end by 5 bases, with 13 bases between. This CDR3 has 13 residues. In nucleotides, the CDR3 is TGTGCCAGCAGTGCCTTATGGGAGGAGACCCAGTACTTC. Encoded protein: CASSALWEETQYF. The whole variable domain, filled in from reference TRBV11-3 and TRBJ2-5, reads EAGVVQSPRYKIIEKKQPVAFWCNPISGHNTLYWYLQNLGQGPELLIRYENEEAVDDSQLPKDRFSAERLKGVDSTLKIQPAELGDSAVYLCASSALWEETQYFGPGTRLLVL.

The rearrangement links TRBV18 to TRBJ2-7, with D perhaps TRBD1 (5 bases). This CDR3 has 15 amino acids. CDR1 is KGHSH and CDR2 is LQKENI in the germline V gene. Trimming removed 6 bases from V and 6 bases from J, with 21 bases in between. The CDR3 nucleotides read TGTGCCAGCTCCCCCCCTGAAGGGGTCCATGCCGAGCAGTACTTC. Amino acid sequence: CASSPPEGVHAEQYF.

The chain links TRBV30 to TRBJ2-2; no clear D gene. The CDR3 has 11 amino acids. Germline V gene data show CDR1 as GTSNPN and CDR2 as SVGIG (reference sequence). Trimming took off 5 bases at V and 7 bases at J, with 8 bases between the two ends. The CDR3 sequence: CAWPTGGELFF. For the CDR3, the DNA is TGTGCCTGGCCTACGGGCGGGGAGCTGTTTTTT. The entire variable domain, with the rest obtained from reference TRBV30 and TRBJ2-2, is as follows: SQTIHQWPATLVQPVGSPLSLECTVEGTSNPNLYWYRQAAGRGLQLLFYSVGIGQISSEVPQNLSASRPQDRQFILSSKKLLLSDSGFYLCAWPTGGELFFGEGSRLTVL.

The gene calls are TRBV19 and TRBJ1-2; D gene ambiguous. Germline values: CDR1 LNHDA, CDR2 SQIVND (reference sequence). This CDR3 has 15 amino acids. V was shortened by 6 bases and J by 4 bases, with 18 bases between the two germline ends. This CDR3 is CASRGTSAAIYGYTF. The DNA of the CDR3 is TGTGCCAGTAGGGGCACCTCGGCAGCGATCTATGGCTACACCTTC.

The chain carries TRBV5-1 and TRBJ2-7; the D is unclear. V was shortened by 1 base and J by 5 bases, with 13 bases between the two germline ends. This CDR3 has 14 residues. Germline lookup yields CDR1 SGHRS and CDR2 YFSETQ. The DNA for the CDR3 is TGCGCCAGCAGCTTGAACTTCGGGCCCCACGAGCAGTACTTC. Translating gives CASSLNFGPHEQYF. Using reference TRBV5-1 and TRBJ2-7 for the parts outside the CDR3, the full variable domain is KAGVTQTPRYLIKTRGQQVTLSCSPISGHRSVSWYQQTPGQGLQFLFEYFSETQRNKGNFPGRFSGRQFSNSRSEMNVSTLELGDSALYLCASSLNFGPHEQYFGPGTRLTVT.

This rearrangement joins TRBV2 to TRBJ1-1; no definite D call. The CDR3 spans 14 residues. Germline CDR1 is SNHLY and CDR2 is FYNNEI. V lost 4 bases and J lost 3, with 12 bases in between. The CDR3 region has the DNA TGTGCCAGCAGTGCGTGGCCCCCCGACACTGAAGCTTTCTTT. This sequence encodes CASSAWPPDTEAFF. Combining the CDR3 with reference TRBV2 and TRBJ1-1 gives the whole variable domain EPEVTQTPSHQVTQMGQEVILRCVPISNHLYFYWYRQILGQKVEFLVSFYNNEISEKSEIFDDQFSVERPDGSNFTLKIRSTKLEDSAMYFCASSAWPPDTEAFFGQGTRLTVV.

The chain combines TRBV12-3 or TRBV12-4 with TRBJ2-1; the match to TRBD2 covers 9 bases. Unmatched junction bases numbered 15, after V lost 4 bases and J lost 8 bases. There are 17 residues in the CDR3. The CDR3 DNA is TGTGCCAGCAGTTCCAAACTCGCTAGCGGGGCCGGCGATGAGCAGTTCTTC. It translates to CASSSKLASGAGDEQFF.

This clonotype was observed a handful of times. The chain links TRBV12-3 or TRBV12-4 to TRBJ2-7; D not resolved. With 1 base removed from V and 2 bases from J, the gap between germline ends came to 3 bases. The CDR3 covers 12 residues. The CDR3 loop is CASSLVAYEQYF. CDR3 in DNA: TGTGCCAGCAGTTTAGTCGCCTACGAGCAGTACTTC.

J is TRBJ2-7 and V is TRBV30; D is unresolved. The CDR3 is 13 residues long. Germline assignment: CDR1 GTSNPN and CDR2 SVGIG (reference sequence). Trimming left V 4 bases short and J 4 bases short, with 14 bases between. CDR3 in amino acids: CAWTPDSRYEQYF. The CDR3 DNA follows: TGTGCCTGGACCCCAGATTCAAGATACGAGCAGTACTTC.

The V call is TRBV20-1, the J call TRBJ1-1, with 10 bases that match TRBD1. The CDR3 length is 13 residues. Trimming removed 4 bases from V and 7 bases from J; junction bases left unmatched: 6. CDR1 and CDR2 from the germline V gene are DFQATT and SNEGSKA (reference sequence). Here the CDR3 reads CSATSRDRGEAFF. CDR3 coding DNA: TGCAGTGCTACTAGTCGGGACAGGGGTGAAGCTTTCTTT.

The rearrangement uses TRBV6-5 and TRBJ1-2; possibly TRBD1 for D (6 bases). The CDR3 contains 11 residues. Germline assignment: CDR1 MNHEY and CDR2 SVGAGI. V was shortened by 6 bases and J by 8 bases, with 10 bases between the two germline ends. Here the CDR3 reads CASSGQKGYTF. The DNA for the CDR3 is TGTGCCAGCAGCGGACAGAAGGGCTACACCTTC.

The V call is TRBV25-1, the J call TRBJ2-1; 12 positions agree with TRBD2. This CDR3 comprises 18 residues. From germline, CDR1 is MGHDK and CDR2 SYGVNS. After removal of 2 bases from V and 8 bases from J, the junction contained 13 bases not matched to a gene. The CDR3 DNA reads as TGTGCCAGCAGTGAAACCACTCCCCTGACTAGCGGGAGACATGAGCAGTTCTTC. It yields the protein CASSETTPLTSGRHEQFF. The full variable domain, completed using reference TRBV25-1 and TRBJ2-1, is EADIYQTPRYLVIGTGKKITLECSQTMGHDKMYWYQQDPGMELHLIHYSYGVNSTEKGDLSSESTVSRIRTEHFPLTLESARPSHTSQYLCASSETTPLTSGRHEQFFGPGTRLTVL.

The chain recombines TRBV9 with TRBJ2-1; D gene unclear. Between the trimmed V and J ends, which lost 0 bases and 8 bases, there was a span of 12 bases. Germline assignment: CDR1 SGDLS and CDR2 YYNGEE. The CDR3 runs 14 residues. This chain's CDR3 is CASSVGLGMHEQFF. CDR3 sequence (DNA): TGTGCCAGCAGCGTAGGTCTAGGTATGCATGAGCAGTTCTTC.

V usage is TRBV27 and J usage is TRBJ1-5; 7 positions match TRBD1. The length of the CDR3 is 15 residues. Unmatched junction bases numbered 5, after V lost 3 bases and J lost 3 bases. Germline CDR1 and CDR2: MNHEY and SMNVEV (reference sequence). The CDR3 nucleotides are TGTGCCAGCAGTTTCGGAGGGGGCTACAATCAGCCCCAGCATTTT. Its protein product is CASSFGGGYNQPQHF.

The J gene is TRBJ2-3, the V gene TRBV11-2, with a tentative D call TRBD2 (6 bases). The ends were cut back, 1 base at V and 6 bases at J, with 11 bases in the middle. This CDR3 is built from 14 residues. Germline V gives CDR1 SGHAT, CDR2 FQNNGV. The CDR3, as DNA: TGTGCCAGCAGCTTAGGCAGGGAGGTGGATACGCAGTATTTT. This sequence encodes CASSLGREVDTQYF.

DNA for the CDR3: TGTGCCAGCAGCTTAGCGTTAGCGGGAGTGAATACGCAGTATTTT. Its protein product is CASSLALAGVNTQYF. The J gene is TRBJ2-3, the V gene TRBV11-2; 9 bases agree with TRBD2. The V gene end was trimmed by 1 base and the J gene end by 7 bases; junction bases not matched to a gene: 6. CDR1 SGHAT and CDR2 FQNNGV come from the germline V gene. CDR3 size: 15 residues.

V is TRBV29-1 and J is TRBJ2-3; D call uncertain. V was pared by 3 bases and J by 5 bases, with 6 bases between. The germline V gene encodes CDR1 SQVTM and CDR2 ANQGSEA. This CDR3 has 11 residues. This CDR3 reads CSVEWEDTQYF. CDR3 in DNA: TGCAGCGTTGAGTGGGAAGATACGCAGTATTTT.

The chain joins TRBV2 to TRBJ2-7; the D gene is possibly TRBD2 (7 bases). The CDR3 runs to 12 residues. Germline V gives CDR1 SNHLY, CDR2 FYNNEI. Trimming shortened V by 6 bases and J by 5 bases, and 11 bases separated the two germline ends. CDR3 in amino acids: CASRSGGHEQYF. CDR3 DNA sequence: TGTGCCAGCAGATCGGGGGGCCACGAGCAGTACTTC.

The chain has TRBV9 and TRBJ2-7, with 7 nucleotides matching TRBD1. V lost 4 bases and J lost 5; bases outside the gene matches: 9. Germline V gene sequence: CDR1 SGDLS, CDR2 YYNGEE. This CDR3 has 14 residues. CDR3 in amino acids: CASSLTGMVDEQYF. For the CDR3, the DNA is TGTGCCAGCAGCCTGACAGGGATGGTCGACGAGCAGTACTTC. Filled out from reference TRBV9 and TRBJ2-7, the complete variable domain reads DSGVTQTPKHLITATGQRVTLRCSPRSGDLSVYWYQQSLDQGLQFLIQYYNGEERAKGNILERFSAQQFPDLHSELNLSSLELGDSALYFCASSLTGMVDEQYFGPGTRLTVT.